These 16 T cell receptor beta chains originate from one sample sequenced in a study of blood T cells in healthy people across ages. A J-beta primer mix and a sample-barcoded 5' primer were used in a second PCR of roughly 6 to 11 cycles. Each CDR3 protein gets one entry after TCRdb re-called the 5' RACE reads with MiXCR. The sample consists of 1.8 million or so distinct CDR3 sequences, approximately 40% of them appearing once. What was sequenced was blood. The receptors come from a human donor in good health.

V is TRBV12-3 or TRBV12-4 and J is TRBJ2-2; D is undetermined. The CDR3 runs to 12 residues. Trimming took 6 bases from V and 6 from J, leaving 8 bases between them. The CDR3 DNA reads as TGTGCCAGCAGGTATTACTCCGGGGAGCTGTTTTTT. This translates into CASRYYSGELFF.

V gene TRBV6-6 combines with J gene TRBJ1-5, with 8 bases fitting TRBD1. From germline, CDR1 is MNHNY and CDR2 SVGAGI (reference sequence). The V and J ends lost 6 bases and 6 bases, in that order; junction bases with no gene match: 7. The CDR3 extends over 14 amino acids. CDR3 sequence (DNA): TGTGCCAGCAGCGGGCCAGGGGGCGTTCAGCCCCAGCATTTT. Residues: CASSGPGGVQPQHF.

This clonotype was seen ten or more times. The chain uses TRBV6-5 and TRBJ2-7; tentative D call: TRBD2 (6 bases). From germline, CDR1 is MNHEY and CDR2 SVGAGI. This CDR3 region has 16 residues. With 0 bases removed from V and 3 bases from J, the gap between germline ends came to 15 bases. As DNA, the CDR3 is TGTGCCAGCAGTTACTCGTGGGTACGGGGACTCTACGAGCAGTACTTC. Amino acid sequence: CASSYSWVRGLYEQYF.

A note on this clonotype: A read error is possible here, since a much larger clone lies one base away. This chain uses TRBV7-9 with TRBJ2-3; D is perhaps TRBD2 (6 bases). Germline CDR1 SEHNR, CDR2 FQNEAQ (reference sequence). The CDR3 spans 13 residues. In DNA, the CDR3 is TGTGCCAGCAGCTTCACTAGCATAGATACGCAGTATTTT. Protein: CASSFTSIDTQYF.

This clonotype was seen only a few times. This chain links TRBV12-3 or TRBV12-4 with TRBJ1-1, with D uncertain. Trimming removed 0 bases at V and 7 bases at J, with 12 bases between. There are 14 residues in the CDR3. The CDR3 loop is CASSLADPRVEAFF. CDR3 sequence (DNA): TGTGCCAGCAGTTTAGCCGACCCGAGGGTTGAAGCTTTCTTT.

This clonotype has only a few counts. This sequence joins TRBV5-1 and TRBJ2-3, with D possibly being TRBD1 (6 bases). Germline lookup yields CDR1 SGHRS and CDR2 YFSETQ. Trimming left V 4 bases short and J 5 bases short, with 17 bases between. The CDR3 spans 15 residues. For the CDR3, the DNA is TGCGCCAGCAGCCTGGGGGACACAGGGTTAGATACGCAGTATTTT. Translating it yields CASSLGDTGLDTQYF.

This clonotype was seen at least ten times. Just one base apart from a much larger clone, this may be a read error. The chain employs TRBV20-1 and TRBJ1-5; possible D gene TRBD1, 5 bases. The CDR3 totals 14 residues. Germline V CDR1 and CDR2: DFQATT, SNEGSKA (reference sequence). V lost 2 bases to trimming and J lost 4 bases, with 12 bases between them. CDR3 bases: TGCAGTGCTAGAAGGGGCGGGAGTAATCAGCCCCAGCATTTT. Translation gives CSARRGGSNQPQHF.

The rearrangement joins TRBV12-3 or TRBV12-4 to TRBJ2-3; 8 bases align to TRBD2. V shed 7 bases and J 5 bases; nucleotides not matched to a gene: 8. There are 14 residues in the CDR3. As DNA, the CDR3 is TGTGCCAGCAACCCGACGGGACTAGAAGATACGCAGTATTTT. This encodes CASNPTGLEDTQYF.

This clonotype came up a few times. The rearrangement uses TRBV3-1 and TRBJ2-1; TRBD2 matches at 9 bases. The CDR3 contains 15 residues. V was pared by 5 bases and J by 4 bases, with 6 bases of the junction left unmatched. Germline V lookup: CDR1 LGHDT, CDR2 YNNKEL (reference sequence). CDR3 sequence: CASSSTSGQYNEQFF. DNA for the CDR3: TGTGCCAGCAGCTCGACTAGCGGTCAGTACAATGAGCAGTTCTTC.

This clonotype was seen more than once but under ten times. The chain couples TRBV2 to TRBJ2-7; 9 nucleotides agree with TRBD2. This CDR3 contains 15 residues. CDR1 and CDR2 (germline): SNHLY, FYNNEI. The trim removed 6 bases at V and 2 bases at J, leaving 8 bases unmatched. The CDR3 nucleotides read TGTGCCAGCAGCCCCGAGCGGGGGGTGACCTACGAGCAGTACTTC. It translates to CASSPERGVTYEQYF.

This clonotype occurred a few times. The chain carries TRBV6-1 and TRBJ2-3; TRBD1 agrees at 12 bases. Germline V gene sequence: CDR1 MNHNS, CDR2 SASEGT. V gave up 5 bases and J gave up 2 bases; unmatched junction bases: 5. The CDR3 contains 16 residues. The CDR3 loop is CASSPLGQGATDTQYF. Here the CDR3 DNA reads TGTGCCAGCAGTCCCCTGGGACAGGGGGCCACAGATACGCAGTATTTT.

The chain links TRBV10-3 to TRBJ2-1; 7 nucleotides align to TRBD2. There are 20 residues in the CDR3. Germline trimming cut 8 bases from V and 1 base from J; bases unmatched to any gene: 23. Germline CDR1 and CDR2: ENHRY and SYGVKD. The DNA of the CDR3 is TGTGCCATCCAGTCGAGGGGCGGGAGCGCAATCGGACCTTCCTACAATGAGCAGTTCTTC. Protein: CAIQSRGGSAIGPSYNEQFF.

This clonotype was picked up a small number of times. The rearrangement links TRBV7-8 to TRBJ2-3; TRBD2 aligns across 10 bases. The CDR3 totals 16 residues. Germline trimming cut 5 bases from V and 6 bases from J; bases unmatched to any gene: 11. The V gene's germline CDR1 is SGHVS and CDR2 FQNEAQ. Here the CDR3 reads CASSRMTSGSGDTQYF. CDR3 sequence (DNA): TGTGCCAGCAGCCGAATGACTAGCGGGTCAGGGGATACGCAGTATTTT.

This clonotype occurred once. This chain uses TRBV20-1 with TRBJ1-2; TRBD1 agrees at 9 bases. V lost 7 bases, J lost 6 bases, and 18 bases stayed unmatched. CDR1 is DFQATT and CDR2 is SNEGSKA in the germline V gene (reference sequence). The CDR3 sequence is 16 residues long. The CDR3 spells CSVQSHYRGQGDGYTF. In DNA form, the CDR3 reads TGCAGTGTCCAATCGCACTACAGGGGGCAGGGAGATGGCTACACCTTC.

The genes are TRBV2 and TRBJ2-5, with a weak D call TRBD1 (7 bases). V was pared by 5 bases and J by 2 bases, with 15 bases between. Germline V gene lookup returns CDR1 SNHLY and CDR2 FYNNEI. The CDR3 loop spans 15 amino acids. The CDR3, as DNA: TGTGCCAGCAGTTTCGACAGGGAGGAGCAAGAGACCCAGTACTTC. Amino acid sequence: CASSFDREEQETQYF.

This clonotype was recorded a few times. This may stem from a read error, because a much larger clone lies one nucleotide away. The chain employs TRBV5-1 and TRBJ2-7, with D perhaps TRBD2 (6 bases). V was clipped by 2 bases and J by 6 bases, with 15 bases between them. The CDR3 extends over 14 amino acids. Germline CDR1 reads SGHRS; CDR2 reads YFSETQ. The CDR3 is CASSFTPTSCEQYF. The CDR3 bases are TGCGCCAGCAGCTTTACACCTACTAGCTGCGAGCAGTACTTC.